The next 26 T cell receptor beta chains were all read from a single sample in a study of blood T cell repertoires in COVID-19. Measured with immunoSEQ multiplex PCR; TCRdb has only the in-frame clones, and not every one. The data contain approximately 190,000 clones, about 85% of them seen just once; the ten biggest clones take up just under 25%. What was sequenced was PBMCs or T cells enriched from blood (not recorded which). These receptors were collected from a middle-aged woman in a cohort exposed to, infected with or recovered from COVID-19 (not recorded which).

CDR3 loop: CASSIDQGRATEAFF. DNA for the CDR3: TGTGCCAGTAGTATAGACCAGGGCAGGGCCACTGAAGCTTTCTTT. The V call is TRBV19, the J call TRBJ1-1, with D perhaps TRBD1 (5 bases). CDR1 is LNHDA and CDR2 is SQIVND in the germline V gene (reference sequence). With 0 bases removed from V and 4 bases from J, the gap between germline ends came to 12 bases. The CDR3 covers 15 residues.

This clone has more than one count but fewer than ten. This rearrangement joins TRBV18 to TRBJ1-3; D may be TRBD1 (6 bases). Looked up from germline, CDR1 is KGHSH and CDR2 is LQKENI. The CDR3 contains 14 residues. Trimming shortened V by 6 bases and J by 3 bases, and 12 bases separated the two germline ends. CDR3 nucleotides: TGTGCCAGCTCGGAGGCAGGGGATGGAAACACCATATATTTT. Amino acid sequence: CASSEAGDGNTIYF.

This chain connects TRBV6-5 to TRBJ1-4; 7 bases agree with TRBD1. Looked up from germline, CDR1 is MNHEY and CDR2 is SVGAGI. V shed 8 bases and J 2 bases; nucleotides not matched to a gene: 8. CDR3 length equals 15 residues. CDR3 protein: CASRRGTATNEKLFF. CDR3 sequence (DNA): TGTGCCAGCCGCCGGGGGACAGCTACTAATGAAAAACTGTTTTTT.

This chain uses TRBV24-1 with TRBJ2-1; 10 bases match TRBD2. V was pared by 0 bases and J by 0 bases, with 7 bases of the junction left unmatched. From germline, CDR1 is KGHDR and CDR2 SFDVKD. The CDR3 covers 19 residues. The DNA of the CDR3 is TGTGCCACCAGTGATTTGCCAGTGGGACTAGCGTTCTCCTACAATGAGCAGTTCTTC. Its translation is CATSDLPVGLAFSYNEQFF.

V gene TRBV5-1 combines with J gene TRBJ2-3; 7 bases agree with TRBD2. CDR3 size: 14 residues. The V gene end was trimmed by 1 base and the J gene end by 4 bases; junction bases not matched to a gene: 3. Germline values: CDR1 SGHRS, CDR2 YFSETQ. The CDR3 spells CASSLSGVSDTQYF. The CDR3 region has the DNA TGCGCCAGCAGCTTGAGCGGGGTCTCAGATACGCAGTATTTT. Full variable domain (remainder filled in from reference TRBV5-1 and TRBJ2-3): KAGVTQTPRYLIKTRGQQVTLSCSPISGHRSVSWYQQTPGQGLQFLFEYFSETQRNKGNFPGRFSGRQFSNSRSEMNVSTLELGDSALYLCASSLSGVSDTQYFGPGTRLTVL.

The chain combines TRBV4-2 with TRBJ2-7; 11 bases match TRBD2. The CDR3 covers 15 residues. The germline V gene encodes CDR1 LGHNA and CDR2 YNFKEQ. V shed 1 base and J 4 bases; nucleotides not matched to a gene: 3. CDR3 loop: CASSQGLAGYYEQYF. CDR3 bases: TGTGCCAGCAGCCAAGGACTAGCGGGGTATTACGAGCAGTACTTC.

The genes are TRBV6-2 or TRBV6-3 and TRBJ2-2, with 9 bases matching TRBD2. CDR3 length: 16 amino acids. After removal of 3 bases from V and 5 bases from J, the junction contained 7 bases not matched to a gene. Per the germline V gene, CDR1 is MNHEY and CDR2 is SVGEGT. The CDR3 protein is CASSYRRGGKTGELFF. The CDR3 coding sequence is TGTGCCAGCAGTTATCGGCGGGGGGGTAAAACCGGGGAGCTGTTTTTT.

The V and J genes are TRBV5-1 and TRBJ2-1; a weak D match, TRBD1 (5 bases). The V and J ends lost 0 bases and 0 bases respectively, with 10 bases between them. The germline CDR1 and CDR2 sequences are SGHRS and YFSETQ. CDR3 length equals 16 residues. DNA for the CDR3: TGCGCCAGCAGCTTGGTGGCACAGGCCTCCTACAATGAGCAGTTCTTC. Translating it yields CASSLVAQASYNEQFF.

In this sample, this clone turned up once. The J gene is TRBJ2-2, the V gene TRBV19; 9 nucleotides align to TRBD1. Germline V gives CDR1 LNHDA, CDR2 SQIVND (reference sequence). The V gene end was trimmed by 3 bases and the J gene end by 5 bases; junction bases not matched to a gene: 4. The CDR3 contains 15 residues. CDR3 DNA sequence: TGTGCCAGTAGTATCAACAGGGGGCTGACCGGGGAGCTGTTTTTT. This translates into CASSINRGLTGELFF.

CDR3 residues: CASSFARVNPGEQYF. CDR3 bases: TGTGCCAGCAGTTTTGCCCGCGTTAACCCTGGCGAGCAGTACTTC. The chain has TRBV6-5 and TRBJ2-7, with unresolved D. V was trimmed by 4 bases and J by 6 bases, leaving 19 bases between them. This CDR3 comprises 15 residues. Germline V CDR1 and CDR2: MNHEY, SVGAGI.

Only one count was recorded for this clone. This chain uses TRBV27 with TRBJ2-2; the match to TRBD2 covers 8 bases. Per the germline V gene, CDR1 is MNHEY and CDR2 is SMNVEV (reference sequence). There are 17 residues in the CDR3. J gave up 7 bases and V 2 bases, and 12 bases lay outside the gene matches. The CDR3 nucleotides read TGTGCCAGCAGTTTAGTGGCGGGGGGTGTTGGCATCGGGGAGCTGTTTTTT. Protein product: CASSLVAGGVGIGELFF.

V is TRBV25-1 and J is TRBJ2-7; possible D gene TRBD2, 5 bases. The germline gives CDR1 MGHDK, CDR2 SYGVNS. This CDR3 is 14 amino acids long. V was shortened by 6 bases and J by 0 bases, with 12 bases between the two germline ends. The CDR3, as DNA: TGTGCCAGCAGGCCAATACGGGGCTCCTACGAGCAGTACTTC. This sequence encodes CASRPIRGSYEQYF.

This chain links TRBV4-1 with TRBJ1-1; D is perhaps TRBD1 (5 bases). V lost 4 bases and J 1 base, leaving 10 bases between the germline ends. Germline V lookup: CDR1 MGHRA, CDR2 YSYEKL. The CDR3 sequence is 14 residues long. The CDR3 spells CASSRGQTNTEAFF. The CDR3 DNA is TGCGCCAGCAGCCGAGGACAAACGAACACTGAAGCTTTCTTT.

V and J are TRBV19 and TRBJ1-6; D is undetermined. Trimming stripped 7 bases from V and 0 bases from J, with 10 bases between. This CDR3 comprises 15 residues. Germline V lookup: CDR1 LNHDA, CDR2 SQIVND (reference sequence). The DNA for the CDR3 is TGTGCCAGTAACCTACCCGCCTCCTATAATTCACCCCTCCACTTT. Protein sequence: CASNLPASYNSPLHF.

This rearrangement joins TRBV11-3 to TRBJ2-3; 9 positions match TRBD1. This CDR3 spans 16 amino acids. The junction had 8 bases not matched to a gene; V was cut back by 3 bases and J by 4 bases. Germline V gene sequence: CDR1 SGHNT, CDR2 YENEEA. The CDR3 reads CASSFRTGGRSDTQYF. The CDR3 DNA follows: TGTGCCAGCAGCTTCCGAACAGGGGGCCGCTCAGATACGCAGTATTTT.

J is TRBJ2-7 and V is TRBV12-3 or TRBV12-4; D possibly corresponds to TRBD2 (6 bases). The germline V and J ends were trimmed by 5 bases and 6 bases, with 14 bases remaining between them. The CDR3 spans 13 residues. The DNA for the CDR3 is TGTGCCAGCAGTACACGGATGGGGGGCGAGCAGTACTTC. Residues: CASSTRMGGEQYF.

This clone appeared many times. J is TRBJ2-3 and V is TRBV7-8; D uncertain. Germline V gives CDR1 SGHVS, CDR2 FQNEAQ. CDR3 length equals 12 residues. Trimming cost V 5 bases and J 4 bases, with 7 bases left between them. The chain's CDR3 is CASSPRADTQYF. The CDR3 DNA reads TGTGCCAGCAGCCCCCGGGCAGATACGCAGTATTTT.

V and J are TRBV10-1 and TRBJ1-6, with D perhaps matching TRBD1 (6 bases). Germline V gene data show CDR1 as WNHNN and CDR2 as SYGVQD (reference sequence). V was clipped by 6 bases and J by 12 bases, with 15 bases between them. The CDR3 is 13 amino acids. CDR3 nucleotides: TGCGCCAGCAGCGCAGACAGGAACCTACCCCTCCACTTT. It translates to CASSADRNLPLHF.

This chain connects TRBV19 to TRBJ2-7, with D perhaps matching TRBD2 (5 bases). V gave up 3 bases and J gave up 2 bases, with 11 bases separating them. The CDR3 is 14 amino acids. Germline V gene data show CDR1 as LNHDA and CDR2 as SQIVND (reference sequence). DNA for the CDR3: TGTGCCAGTAGTATTAGCGTCAAAGCCTACGAGCAGTACTTC. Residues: CASSISVKAYEQYF.

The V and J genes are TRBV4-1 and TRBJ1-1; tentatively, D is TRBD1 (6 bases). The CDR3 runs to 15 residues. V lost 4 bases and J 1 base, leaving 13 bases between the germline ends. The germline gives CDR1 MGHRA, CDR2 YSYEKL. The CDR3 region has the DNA TGCGCCAGCAGCCTTCGGACAGAAGCGAACACTGAAGCTTTCTTT. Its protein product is CASSLRTEANTEAFF.

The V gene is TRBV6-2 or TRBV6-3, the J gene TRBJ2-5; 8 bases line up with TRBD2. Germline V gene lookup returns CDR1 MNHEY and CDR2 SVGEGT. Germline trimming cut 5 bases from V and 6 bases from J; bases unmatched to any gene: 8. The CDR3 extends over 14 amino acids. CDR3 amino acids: CASSPRGGVKTQYF. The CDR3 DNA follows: TGTGCCAGCAGTCCCCGGGGGGGGGTGAAGACCCAGTACTTC.

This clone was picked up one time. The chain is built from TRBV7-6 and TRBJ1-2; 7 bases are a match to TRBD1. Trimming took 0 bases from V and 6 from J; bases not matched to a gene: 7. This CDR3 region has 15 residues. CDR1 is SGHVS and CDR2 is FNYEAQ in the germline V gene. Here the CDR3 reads CASSLADGDSNGYTF. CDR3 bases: TGTGCCAGCAGCTTAGCAGACGGGGACAGCAATGGCTACACCTTC.

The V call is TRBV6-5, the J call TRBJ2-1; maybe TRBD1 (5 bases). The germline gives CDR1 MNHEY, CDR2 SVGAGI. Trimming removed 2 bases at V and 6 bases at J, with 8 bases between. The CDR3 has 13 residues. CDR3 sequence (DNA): TGTGCCAGCAGTTACGGGGCCGTCAATGAGCAGTTCTTC. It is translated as CASSYGAVNEQFF.

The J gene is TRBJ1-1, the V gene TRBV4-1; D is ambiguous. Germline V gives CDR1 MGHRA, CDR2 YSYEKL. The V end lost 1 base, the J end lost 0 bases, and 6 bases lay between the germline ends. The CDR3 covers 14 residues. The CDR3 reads CASSQVQMNTEAFF. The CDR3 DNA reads TGCGCCAGCAGCCAAGTGCAGATGAACACTGAAGCTTTCTTT.

CDR3 loop: CASSQVIRVRLNTEAFF. The CDR3 DNA reads as TGTGCCAGCAGCCAAGTTATCCGAGTACGGTTGAACACTGAAGCTTTCTTT. The V gene is TRBV3-1 (or the pseudogene TRBV3-2), the J gene TRBJ1-1; D is ambiguous. CDR1 is LGHDT, CDR2 YNNKEL, per germline (reference sequence). The CDR3 loop spans 17 amino acids. V lost 1 base and J lost 0, with 15 bases in between.

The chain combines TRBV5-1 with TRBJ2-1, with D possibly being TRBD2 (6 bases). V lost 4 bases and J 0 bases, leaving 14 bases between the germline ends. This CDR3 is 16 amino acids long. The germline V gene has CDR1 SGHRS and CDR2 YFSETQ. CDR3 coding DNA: TGCGCCAGCAGCAGTATAGCGGCGAGCTCCTACAATGAGCAGTTCTTC. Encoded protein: CASSSIAASSYNEQFF. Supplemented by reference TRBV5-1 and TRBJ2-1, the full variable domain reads KAGVTQTPRYLIKTRGQQVTLSCSPISGHRSVSWYQQTPGQGLQFLFEYFSETQRNKGNFPGRFSGRQFSNSRSEMNVSTLELGDSALYLCASSSIAASSYNEQFFGPGTRLTVL.